The 21 T cell receptor beta chains listed next were all sequenced from one sample in a study of T cells expressing NK-cell markers. One entry per CDR3 protein, without DNA, is what TCRdb gives after re-calling the 5' RACE reads. Its clone listing holds roughly 430,000 distinct CDR3 sequences. What was sequenced was blood T cells: a sorted CD56 or NKG2C T cell subset, CD4+ or CD8+ T cells, or bulk PBMC T cells (not recorded which). Receptors were obtained from a woman between 18 and 70 years old in good health.

This chain links TRBV6-5 with TRBJ2-5. The CDR3 spans 14 residues. CDR1 is MNHEY, CDR2 SVGAGI, per germline. The CDR3 is CASSYSNNGRGSYF.

The J gene is TRBJ2-3, the V gene TRBV7-8; TCRdb outputs TRBD2, but without DNA this stays unchecked. The CDR3 covers 16 residues. Germline values: CDR1 SGHVS, CDR2 FQNEAQ. The CDR3 sequence is CASSFLAGGITDTQYF.

The CDR3 reads CASSFPDRSNTEAFF. The chain combines TRBV28 with TRBJ1-1; the TRBD1 assignment by TCRdb is unverifiable without DNA. Germline values: CDR1 MDHEN, CDR2 SYDVKM. This CDR3 is built from 15 residues.

The V gene is TRBV7-9, the J gene TRBJ1-1. This CDR3 region has 14 residues. Germline V gives CDR1 SEHNR, CDR2 FQNEAQ (reference sequence). CDR3: CASSLVISGPKAFF.

V usage is TRBV20-1 and J usage is TRBJ2-1; the D gene TCRdb calls, TRBD1, cannot be checked with no DNA. This CDR3 has 13 residues. Germline CDR1 is DFQATT and CDR2 is SNEGSKA (reference sequence). The CDR3 loop reads CSAKGGADNEQFF.

The J gene is TRBJ1-2, the V gene TRBV4-3; absent DNA, TCRdb's TRBD1 call cannot be checked. This CDR3 comprises 14 residues. Germline CDR1 LGHNA, CDR2 YSLEER. The CDR3 loop is CASSQDRAERGYTF.

The chain recombines TRBV2 with TRBJ2-2. The CDR3 sequence is 14 residues long. CDR1 and CDR2 (germline): SNHLY, FYNNEI. This CDR3 reads CASSENPGAGELFF.

The CDR3 loop reads CASSPLGRAQHF. The chain has TRBV12-3 or TRBV12-4 and TRBJ1-5. The length of the CDR3 is 12 residues.

This sequence joins TRBV7-2 and TRBJ2-3. CDR3 length equals 15 residues. Germline-derived CDR1 and CDR2 are SGHTA and FQGNSA. The CDR3 protein is CASTRTATSTDTQYF.

The J gene is TRBJ2-3, the V gene TRBV7-3; TCRdb gives TRBD1 as the D gene, but with no DNA this cannot be confirmed. This CDR3 has 15 amino acids. Germline V CDR1 and CDR2: SGHTA, FQGTGA. The CDR3 sequence: CASSLRGRDTDTQYF.

The rearrangement joins TRBV12-3 or TRBV12-4 to TRBJ1-1; the D call of TRBD1 rests on TCRdb alone, since no DNA is present to check it. This CDR3 region has 16 residues. CDR3 amino acids: CASSRPTGTLNTEAFF.

The chain employs TRBV6-1 and TRBJ1-2; TCRdb reports TRBD1, a call that lacks DNA to check it against. The germline V gene has CDR1 MNHNS and CDR2 SASEGT. The CDR3 spans 15 residues. This CDR3 reads CASSEDRARNYGYTF.

The V and J genes are TRBV4-1 and TRBJ1-4. The germline gives CDR1 MGHRA, CDR2 YSYEKL. The CDR3 length is 16 residues. The CDR3 reads CASSQAGGLANEKLFF.

This sequence joins TRBV4-1 and TRBJ1-6; the D call from TCRdb, TRBD1, cannot be confirmed without DNA. The length of the CDR3 is 15 residues. Looked up from germline, CDR1 is MGHRA and CDR2 is YSYEKL. CDR3 in amino acids: CASSQGQTYNSPLHF.

The rearrangement links TRBV12-3 or TRBV12-4 to TRBJ1-1; TCRdb picks TRBD1, but there is no DNA to check that call. The CDR3 has 13 residues. The CDR3 region is CASGQGTNTEAFF.

The rearrangement joins TRBV6-2 or TRBV6-3 to TRBJ1-2; TCRdb gives TRBD1 as the D gene, but with no DNA this cannot be confirmed. CDR3 size: 13 residues. The germline CDR1 and CDR2 sequences are MNHEY and SVGEGT. The CDR3 sequence: CASSYLGAPGYTF.

This chain links TRBV3-1 with TRBJ2-2; TCRdb indicates TRBD1, and absent DNA this call remains unverified. This CDR3 spans 15 amino acids. Germline V gives CDR1 LGHDT, CDR2 YNNKEL (reference sequence). The CDR3 protein is CASSRRQGYTGELFF.

The chain recombines TRBV29-1 with TRBJ2-3; TCRdb calls TRBD2, which cannot be checked without DNA. Germline CDR1 SQVTM, CDR2 ANQGSEA. The CDR3 runs 13 residues. The CDR3 sequence is CSVEGLAVDTQYF.

This chain connects TRBV10-3 to TRBJ1-1; TCRdb calls TRBD1, which cannot be checked without DNA. In germline, CDR1 is ENHRY, CDR2 SYGVKD. The CDR3 runs 14 residues. The CDR3 loop reads CAISDWQGSTEAFF.

The CDR3 reads CASRRGTGGANEKLFF. This chain links TRBV6-1 with TRBJ1-4; the D gene TCRdb calls, TRBD1, cannot be checked with no DNA. Per the germline V gene, CDR1 is MNHNS and CDR2 is SASEGT. The CDR3 length is 16 residues.

This chain connects TRBV11-1 to TRBJ2-1. The length of the CDR3 is 12 residues. Germline CDR1 is SGHAT and CDR2 is FQDESV (reference sequence). The CDR3 sequence is CASSSADNEQFF.